This TCR beta chain emerged from a study of breast tumors, draining lymph nodes, adjacent tissues (dated by TCRdb to 2016 to 2017). Context from the whole study: In breast cancer patients, the study compared the TCR beta repertoires of tumor, adjacent nontumor tissue and axillary lymph nodes. In human breast cancer, the study set out to evaluate how tumor, surrounding tissue and draining lymph node repertoires relate to one another and whether T cells may move between these sites.

What the study reported, not specific to this receptor: The conclusion that tumor T cells originate in lymph nodes was framed as consistent with a hypothesis rather than directly demonstrated. The data were considered consistent with the idea that most tumor T cells come from the lymph node and then expand in tumor tissue. Tumor T-cell repertoires showed less diversity than lymph node repertoires and more diversity than nontumor tissue repertoires, and tumor T-cell repertoires showed preferential V and J gene usage. The similarity between tumor and nontumor tissue repertoires was significantly greater in luminal-like breast cancer than in basal-like breast cancer.

The axillary draining lymph nodes of breast cancer patients were the source of the lymph node samples. TCRdb shows the sequencer as Illumina HiSeq 2000. Multiplex PCR amplification was used to build the TCR beta chain libraries. The amplified TCR beta chain products were analyzed by high-throughput sequencing. Using fastp at Q25 and MiXCR, TCRdb reprocessed the public reads and kept productive beta chains. Identical CDR3 protein sequences are pooled into one entry, listed with their most common genes and DNA. This sample gives around 230,000 distinct CDR3 sequences in total; about 34% of them show up just once. The top ten clones comprise 3.6% of the sample. The junction shows trimming of 9 bases on V and 4 bases on J, plus 18 bases between the germline ends. According to the germline V gene (reference sequence), CDR1 reads LNHDA and CDR2 reads SQIVND. There are 14 amino acids in the CDR3, from cysteine to phenylalanine inclusive. The DNA shown is the 42-base CDR3, in frame from base 1.

This clonotype was counted ten times or more. Its antigen remains undetermined. Base-call qualities are not available, and no considerably larger clone is one nucleotide away. The specimen was axillary lymph node tissue. This sequence uses TRBV19 and TRBJ2-5; TRBD1 is perhaps the D gene, given 8 matching bases. The TCR sequence derives from a female donor with breast cancer. Some clones in this sample may be carry-over from other donors' samples. The CDR3 protein sequence reads: CASGQGGNGETQYF. The DNA sequence follows: TGTGCCAGCGGACAGGGAGGGAATGGAGAGACCCAGTACTTC.